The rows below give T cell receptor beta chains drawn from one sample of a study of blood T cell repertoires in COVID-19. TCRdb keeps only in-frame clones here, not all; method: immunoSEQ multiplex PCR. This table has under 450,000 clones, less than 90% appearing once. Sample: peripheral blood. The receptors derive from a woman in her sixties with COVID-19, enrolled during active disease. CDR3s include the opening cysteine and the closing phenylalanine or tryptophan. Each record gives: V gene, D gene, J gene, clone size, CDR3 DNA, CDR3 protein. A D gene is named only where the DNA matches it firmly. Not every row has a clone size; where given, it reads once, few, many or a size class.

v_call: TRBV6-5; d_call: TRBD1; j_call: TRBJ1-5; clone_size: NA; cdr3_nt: TGTGCCAGCAGAATCGACAGGGATAGCAATCAGCCCCAGCATTTT; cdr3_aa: CASRIDRDSNQPQHF
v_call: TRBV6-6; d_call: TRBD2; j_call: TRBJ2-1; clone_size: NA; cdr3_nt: TGTGCCAGCAGTTACCGGACTAGCGGCTCCTACAATGAGCAGTTCTTC; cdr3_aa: CASSYRTSGSYNEQFF
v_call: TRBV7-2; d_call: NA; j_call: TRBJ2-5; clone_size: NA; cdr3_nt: TGTGCCAGCAGCTTATCGAGCGCCCAAGAGACCCAGTACTTC; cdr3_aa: CASSLSSAQETQYF
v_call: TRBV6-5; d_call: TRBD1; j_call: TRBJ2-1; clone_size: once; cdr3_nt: TGTGCCAGCAGCCTCCGGGACAGGTCCTACAATGAGCAGTTCTTC; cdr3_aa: CASSLRDRSYNEQFF
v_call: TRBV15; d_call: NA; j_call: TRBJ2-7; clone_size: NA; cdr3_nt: TGTGCCACCAGCAGACGCGGGACGGACTCCTACGAGCAGTACTTC; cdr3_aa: CATSRRGTDSYEQYF
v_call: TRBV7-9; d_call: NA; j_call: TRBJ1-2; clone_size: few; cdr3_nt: TGTGCCAGCAGCGACGCGGGACGGGGCTATGGCTACACCTTC; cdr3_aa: CASSDAGRGYGYTF
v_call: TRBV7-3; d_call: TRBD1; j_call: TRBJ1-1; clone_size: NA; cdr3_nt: TGTGCCAGCAGCTTCCCGATCCGGGACAGGGGGTCGGTTCAAGCTTTCTTT; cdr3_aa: CASSFPIRDRGSVQAFF
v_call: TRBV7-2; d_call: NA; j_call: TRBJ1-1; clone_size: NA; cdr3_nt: TGTGCCAGCAGCCTCCGTTCAGGAGGAGTGGGTGAAGCTTTCTTT; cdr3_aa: CASSLRSGGVGEAFF
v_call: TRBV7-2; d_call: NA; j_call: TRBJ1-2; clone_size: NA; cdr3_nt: TGTGCCAGCAGCCTCGGAGATGGCTATGGCTACACCTTC; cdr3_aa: CASSLGDGYGYTF
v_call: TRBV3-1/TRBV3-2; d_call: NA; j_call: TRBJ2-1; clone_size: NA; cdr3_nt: TGTGCCAGCAGCCAAAACGGTAATGAGCAGTTCTTC; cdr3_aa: CASSQNGNEQFF
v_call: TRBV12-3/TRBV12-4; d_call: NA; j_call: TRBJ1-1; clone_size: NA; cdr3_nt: TGTGCCAGCAGTTTTAATCCGAACACTGAAGCTTTCTTT; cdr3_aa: CASSFNPNTEAFF
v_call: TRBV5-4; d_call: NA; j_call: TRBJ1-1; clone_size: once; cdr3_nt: TGTGCCAGTGGGGTATCCGTTGGAGGCTCTGACACTGAAGCTTTCTTT; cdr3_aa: CASGVSVGGSDTEAFF
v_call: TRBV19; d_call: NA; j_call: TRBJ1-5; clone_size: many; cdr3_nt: TGTGCCAGTAGTATAAAGGGCAGGACAAGGGGTCAGCCCCAGCATTTT; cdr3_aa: CASSIKGRTRGQPQHF
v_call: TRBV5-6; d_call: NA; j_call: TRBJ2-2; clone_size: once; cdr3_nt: TGTGCCAGCAGCTTCATGAACACCGGGGAGCTGTTTTTT; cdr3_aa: CASSFMNTGELFF
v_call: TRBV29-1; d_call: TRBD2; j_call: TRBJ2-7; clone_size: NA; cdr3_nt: TGCAGCGTTGAAGATACGGGGGGGCCGGGAGAGCAGTACTTC; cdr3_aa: CSVEDTGGPGEQYF
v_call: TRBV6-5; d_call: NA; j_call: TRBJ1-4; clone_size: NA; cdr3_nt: TGTGCCAGCAGTTACAAACCACGGGATGAAAAACTGTTTTTT; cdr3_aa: CASSYKPRDEKLFF
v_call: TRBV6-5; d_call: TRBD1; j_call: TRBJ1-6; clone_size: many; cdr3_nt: TGTGCCAGCAGTTACTTACAGGGGTATAATTCACCCCTCCACTTT; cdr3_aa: CASSYLQGYNSPLHF
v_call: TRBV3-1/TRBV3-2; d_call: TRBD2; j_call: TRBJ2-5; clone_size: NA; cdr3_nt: TGTGCCAGCAGCCAAGATGTTCGAGCGGGGCAAGAGACCCAGTACTTC; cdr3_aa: CASSQDVRAGQETQYF
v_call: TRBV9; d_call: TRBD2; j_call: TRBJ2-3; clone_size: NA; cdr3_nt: TGTGCCAGCAGCGGGGTAGCGGGGGCAGATACGCAGTATTTT; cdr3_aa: CASSGVAGADTQYF
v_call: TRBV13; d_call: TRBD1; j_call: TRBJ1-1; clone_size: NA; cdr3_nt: TGTGCCAGCAGCCCAGGACAGGGCCACCCTCCTGAAGCTTTCTTT; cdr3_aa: CASSPGQGHPPEAFF
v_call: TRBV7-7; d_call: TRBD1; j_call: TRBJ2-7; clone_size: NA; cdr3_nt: TGTGCCAGCAGCTCCTCTCACAGGGGCGAGCAGTACTTC; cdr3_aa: CASSSSHRGEQYF
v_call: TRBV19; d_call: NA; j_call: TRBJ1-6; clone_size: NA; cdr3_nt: TGTGCCAGTAGATCGGGAGATAATTCACCCCTCCACTTT; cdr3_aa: CASRSGDNSPLHF
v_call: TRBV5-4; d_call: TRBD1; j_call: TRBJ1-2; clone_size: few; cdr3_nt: TGTGCCAGCGCCGGGACAGGGGGCGCTTACGGCTACACCTTC; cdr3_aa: CASAGTGGAYGYTF
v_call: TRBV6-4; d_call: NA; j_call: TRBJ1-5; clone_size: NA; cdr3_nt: TGTGCCAGCAGTGAACAGCTCAATCAGCCCCAGCATTTT; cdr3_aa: CASSEQLNQPQHF
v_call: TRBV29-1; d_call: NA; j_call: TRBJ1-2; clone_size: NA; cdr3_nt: TGCAGCGGCGCTAGGGGGGAGGGCTATGGCTACACCTTC; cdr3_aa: CSGARGEGYGYTF
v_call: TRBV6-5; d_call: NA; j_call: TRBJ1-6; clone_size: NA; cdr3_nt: TGTGCCAGCAGTTGGGGCCCACGGGGGAATTCACCCCTCCACTTT; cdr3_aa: CASSWGPRGNSPLHF
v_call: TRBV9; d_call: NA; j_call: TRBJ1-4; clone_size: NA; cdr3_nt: TGTGCCAGCAGCGTAGGAAGGTGGGGGGATGAAAAACTGTTTTTT; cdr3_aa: CASSVGRWGDEKLFF
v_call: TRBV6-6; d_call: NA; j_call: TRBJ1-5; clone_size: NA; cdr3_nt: TGTGCCAGCCAACTGCGGTATCCCTCGGGAGCCCAGCATTTT; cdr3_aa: CASQLRYPSGAQHF
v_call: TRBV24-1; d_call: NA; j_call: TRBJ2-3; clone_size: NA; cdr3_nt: TGTGCCACCAGTGATCGGGGGTATACGCAGTATTTT; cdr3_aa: CATSDRGYTQYF
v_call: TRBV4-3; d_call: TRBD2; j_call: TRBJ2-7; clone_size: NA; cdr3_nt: TGCGCCAGCAGCCAGACAATAGCGGGGGGGCACGAGCAGTACTTC; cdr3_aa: CASSQTIAGGHEQYF
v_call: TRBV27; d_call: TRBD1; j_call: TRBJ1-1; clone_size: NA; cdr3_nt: TGTGCCAGCAGACAGGGGGTGATTAACACTGAAGCTTTCTTT; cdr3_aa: CASRQGVINTEAFF
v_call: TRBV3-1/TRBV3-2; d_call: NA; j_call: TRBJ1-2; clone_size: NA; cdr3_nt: TGTGCCAGCAGCGGGACAAATAGTAACTATGGCTACACCTTC; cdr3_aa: CASSGTNSNYGYTF
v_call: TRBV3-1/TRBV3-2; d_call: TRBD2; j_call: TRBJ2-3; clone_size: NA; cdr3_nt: TGTGCCAGCAGCCCACGAGGGGGGCCTAGCGGGGGACGAGATACGCAGTATTTT; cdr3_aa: CASSPRGGPSGGRDTQYF
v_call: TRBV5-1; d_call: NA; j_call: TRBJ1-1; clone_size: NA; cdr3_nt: TGCGCCAGCAGCTTAGGACAGACTGAAGCTTTCTTT; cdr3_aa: CASSLGQTEAFF
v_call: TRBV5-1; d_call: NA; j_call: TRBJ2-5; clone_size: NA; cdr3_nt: TGCGCCAGCAGCTCATCAGGAAACGTACAAGAGACCCAGTACTTC; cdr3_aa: CASSSSGNVQETQYF
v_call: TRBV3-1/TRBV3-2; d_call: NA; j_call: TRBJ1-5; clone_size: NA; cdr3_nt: TGTGCCAGCAGCCAACCGGGGAACCAGCCCCAGCATTTT; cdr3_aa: CASSQPGNQPQHF
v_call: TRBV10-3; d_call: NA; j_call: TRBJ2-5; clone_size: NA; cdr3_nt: TGTGCCATCAGTGAGAGTCAGGGAAACCAAGAGACCCAGTACTTC; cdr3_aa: CAISESQGNQETQYF
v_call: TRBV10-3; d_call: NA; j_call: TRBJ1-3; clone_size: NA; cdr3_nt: TGTGCCATCCTCACGAGCTCTGGAAACACCATATATTTT; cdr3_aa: CAILTSSGNTIYF
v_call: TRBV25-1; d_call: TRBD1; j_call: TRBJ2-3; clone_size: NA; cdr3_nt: TGTGCCAGCAGGAGAGGGGGCGCGGATCCAGATACGCAGTATTTT; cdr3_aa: CASRRGGADPDTQYF
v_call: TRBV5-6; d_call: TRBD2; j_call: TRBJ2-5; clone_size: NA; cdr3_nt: TGTGCCAGCCAGGGACTAGCGGAAGAGACCCAGTACTTC; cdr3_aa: CASQGLAEETQYF
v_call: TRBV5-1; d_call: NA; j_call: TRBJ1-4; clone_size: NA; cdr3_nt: TGCGCCAGCAGCGGGGGGGACTTTTTAACTAATGAAAAACTGTTTTTT; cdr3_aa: CASSGGDFLTNEKLFF
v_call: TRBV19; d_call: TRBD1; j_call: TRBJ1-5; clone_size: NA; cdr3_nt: TGTGCCAGTAGTATAGCACAGGGGGCGAGTCAGCCCCAGCATTTT; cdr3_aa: CASSIAQGASQPQHF
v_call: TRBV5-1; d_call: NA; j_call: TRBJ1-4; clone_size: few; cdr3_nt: TGCGCCAGCAGTCGTAGGGGAGGGAATGAAAAACTGTTTTTT; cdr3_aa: CASSRRGGNEKLFF
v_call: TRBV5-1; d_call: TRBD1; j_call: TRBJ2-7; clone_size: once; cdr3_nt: TGCGCCAGCAGCATGACTGGGGACAGCCCTTCAGAGCAGTACTTC; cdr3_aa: CASSMTGDSPSEQYF
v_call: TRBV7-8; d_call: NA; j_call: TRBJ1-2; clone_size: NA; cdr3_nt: TGTGCCAGCAGCTACCAGGGGTATGGCTACACCTTC; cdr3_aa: CASSYQGYGYTF
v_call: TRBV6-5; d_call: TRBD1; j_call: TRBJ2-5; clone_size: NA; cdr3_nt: TGTGCCAGCAAGCGCGACAGGGTTAAAGAGACCCAGTACTTC; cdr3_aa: CASKRDRVKETQYF
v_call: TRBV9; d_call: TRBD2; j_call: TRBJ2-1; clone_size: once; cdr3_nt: TGTGCCAGCAGCGTAGCCCCGGTAACTAGCGGGGGGGCGGGTGAGCAGTTCTTC; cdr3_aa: CASSVAPVTSGGAGEQFF
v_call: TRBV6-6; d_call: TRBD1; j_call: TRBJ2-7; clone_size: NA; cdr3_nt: TGTGCCAGCAGTTTCCAGGACAGGGGAATAAACGAGCAGTACTTC; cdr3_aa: CASSFQDRGINEQYF
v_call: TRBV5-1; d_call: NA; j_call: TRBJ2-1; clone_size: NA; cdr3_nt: TGCGCCAGCAGCCCGGACTCCCAGGCCAATGAGCAGTTCTTC; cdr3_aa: CASSPDSQANEQFF
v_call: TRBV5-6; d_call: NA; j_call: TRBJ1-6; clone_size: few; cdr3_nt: TGTGCCAGCAGCGACAGAGCCTCACCCCTCCACTTT; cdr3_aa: CASSDRASPLHF
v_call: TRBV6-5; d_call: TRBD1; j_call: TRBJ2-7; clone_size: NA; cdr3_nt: TGTGCCAGCAGGACTCGGACAGGGGGCTTCGGAGAGCAGTACTTC; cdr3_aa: CASRTRTGGFGEQYF
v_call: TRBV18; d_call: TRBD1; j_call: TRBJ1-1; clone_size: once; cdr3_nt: TGTGCCAGCCGACAGGGTCTGGACACTGAAGCTTTCTTT; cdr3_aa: CASRQGLDTEAFF
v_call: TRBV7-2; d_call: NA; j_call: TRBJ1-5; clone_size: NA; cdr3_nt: TGTGCCAGCAGCTTAGTGCAGGGGAATCAGCCCCAGCATTTT; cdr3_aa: CASSLVQGNQPQHF
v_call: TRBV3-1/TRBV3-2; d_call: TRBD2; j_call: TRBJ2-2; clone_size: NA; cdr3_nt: TGTGCCAGCAGCCAAGAGGTCCTCCGGGTAGCGGGGGGATCAAACACCGGGGAGCTGTTTTTT; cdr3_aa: CASSQEVLRVAGGSNTGELFF
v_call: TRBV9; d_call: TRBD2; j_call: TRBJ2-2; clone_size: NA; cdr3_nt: TGTGCCAGCAGCAACCCGGGACTAGCGGGGGGACCTAACACCGGGGAGCTGTTTTTT; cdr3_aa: CASSNPGLAGGPNTGELFF
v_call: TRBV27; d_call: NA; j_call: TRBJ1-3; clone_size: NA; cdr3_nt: TGTGCCAGCAGTACGTCTCCGGTGTCGGACACCATATATTTT; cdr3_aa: CASSTSPVSDTIYF
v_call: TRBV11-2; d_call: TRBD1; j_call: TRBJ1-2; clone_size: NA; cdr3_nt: TGTGCCAGCAGCCCAAGACAGGGATCCAGCTATGGCTACACCTTC; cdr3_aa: CASSPRQGSSYGYTF